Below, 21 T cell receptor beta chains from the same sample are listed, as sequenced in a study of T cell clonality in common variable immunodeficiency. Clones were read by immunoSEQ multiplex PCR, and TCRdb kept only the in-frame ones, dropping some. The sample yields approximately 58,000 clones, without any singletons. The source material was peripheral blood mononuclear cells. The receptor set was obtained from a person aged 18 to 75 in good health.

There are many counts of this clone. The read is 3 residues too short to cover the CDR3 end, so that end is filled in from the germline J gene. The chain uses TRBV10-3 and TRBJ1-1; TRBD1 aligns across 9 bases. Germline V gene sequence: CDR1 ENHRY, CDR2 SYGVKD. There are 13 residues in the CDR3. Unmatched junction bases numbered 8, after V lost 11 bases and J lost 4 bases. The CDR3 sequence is CAVVQGAATEAFF. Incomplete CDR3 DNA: TGTGCCGTCGTACAGGGGGCGGCCACTGAA.

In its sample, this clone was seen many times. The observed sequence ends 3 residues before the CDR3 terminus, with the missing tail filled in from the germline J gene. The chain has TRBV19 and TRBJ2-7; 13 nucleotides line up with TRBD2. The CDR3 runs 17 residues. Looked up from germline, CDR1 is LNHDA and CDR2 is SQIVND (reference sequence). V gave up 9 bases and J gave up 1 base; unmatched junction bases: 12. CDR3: CASSRGTSGIKSYEQYF. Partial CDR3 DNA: TGTGCCAGCTCTAGGGGGACTAGCGGGATAAAATCCTACGAG. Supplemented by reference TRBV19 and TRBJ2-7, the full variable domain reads DGGITQSPKYLFRKEGQNVTLSCEQNLNHDAMYWYRQDPGQGLRLIYYSQIVNDFQKGDIAEGYSVSREKKESFPLTVTSAQKNPTAFYLCASSRGTSGIKSYEQYFGPGTRLTVT.

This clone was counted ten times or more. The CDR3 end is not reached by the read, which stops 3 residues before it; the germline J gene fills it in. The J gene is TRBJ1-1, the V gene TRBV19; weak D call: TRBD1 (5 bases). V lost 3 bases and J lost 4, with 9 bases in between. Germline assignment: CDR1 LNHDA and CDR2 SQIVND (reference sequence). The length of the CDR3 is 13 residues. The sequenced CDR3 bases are TGTGCCAGTAGTATCCAGGGTGCCACTGAA. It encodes CASSIQGATE. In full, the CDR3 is CASSIQGATEAFF.

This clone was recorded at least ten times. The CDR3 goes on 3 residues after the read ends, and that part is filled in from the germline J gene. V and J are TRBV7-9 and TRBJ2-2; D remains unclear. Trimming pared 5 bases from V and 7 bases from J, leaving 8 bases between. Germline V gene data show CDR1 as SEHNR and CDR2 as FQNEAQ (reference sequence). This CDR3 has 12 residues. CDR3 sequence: CASSPSNGELFF. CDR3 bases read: TGTGCCAGCAGCCCTAGTAACGGGGAG.

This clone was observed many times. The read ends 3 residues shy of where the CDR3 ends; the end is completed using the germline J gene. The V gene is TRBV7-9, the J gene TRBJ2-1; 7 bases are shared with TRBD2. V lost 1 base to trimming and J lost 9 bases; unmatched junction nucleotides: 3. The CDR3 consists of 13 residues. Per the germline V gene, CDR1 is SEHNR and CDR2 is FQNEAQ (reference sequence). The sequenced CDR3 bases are TGTGCCAGCAGCTTAGGATCTAGCGGTGAG. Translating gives CASSLGSSGE. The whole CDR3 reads CASSLGSSGEQFF.

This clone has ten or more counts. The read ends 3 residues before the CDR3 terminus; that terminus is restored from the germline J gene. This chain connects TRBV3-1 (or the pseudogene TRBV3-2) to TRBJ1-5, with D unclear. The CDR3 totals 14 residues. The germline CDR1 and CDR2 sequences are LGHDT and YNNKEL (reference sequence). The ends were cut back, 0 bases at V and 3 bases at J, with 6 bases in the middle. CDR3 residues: CASSQDGPNQPQHF. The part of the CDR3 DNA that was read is TGTGCCAGCAGCCAAGACGGTCCCAATCAGCCC.

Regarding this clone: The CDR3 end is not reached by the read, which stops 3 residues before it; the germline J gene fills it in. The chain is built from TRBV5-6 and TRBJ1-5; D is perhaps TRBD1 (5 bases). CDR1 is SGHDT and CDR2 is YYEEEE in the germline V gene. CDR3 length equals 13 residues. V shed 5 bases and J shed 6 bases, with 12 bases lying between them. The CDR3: CASSYGGSQPQHF. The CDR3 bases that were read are TGTGCCAGCAGTTACGGGGGTTCTCAGCCC.

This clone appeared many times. The sequenced CDR3 bases are TGTGCCAGCAGTTTCCGGGGGACAGCCTCCTACGAG. This gives the protein CASSFRGTASYE. The whole CDR3 reads CASSFRGTASYEQYF. The chain combines TRBV28 with TRBJ2-7; D might be TRBD1 (7 bases). Sequencing ends 3 residues short of the CDR3 end; the germline J gene provides the rest. CDR3 size: 15 residues. The germline V gene encodes CDR1 MDHEN and CDR2 SYDVKM. Trimming left V 3 bases short and J 0 bases short, with 12 bases between.

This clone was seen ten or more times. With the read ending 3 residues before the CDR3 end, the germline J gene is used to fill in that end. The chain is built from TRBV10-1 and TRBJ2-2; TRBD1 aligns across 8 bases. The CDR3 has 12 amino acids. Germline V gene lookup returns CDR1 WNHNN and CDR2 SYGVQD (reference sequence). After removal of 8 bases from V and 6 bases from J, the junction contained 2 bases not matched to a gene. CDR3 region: CASSTGAGELFF. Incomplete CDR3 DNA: TGCGCCAGCTCGACAGGGGCCGGGGAG.

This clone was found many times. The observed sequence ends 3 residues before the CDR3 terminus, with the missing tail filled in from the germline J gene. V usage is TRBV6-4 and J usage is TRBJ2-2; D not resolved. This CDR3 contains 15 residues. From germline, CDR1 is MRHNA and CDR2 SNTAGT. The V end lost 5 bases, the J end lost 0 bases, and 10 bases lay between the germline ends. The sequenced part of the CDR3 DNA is TGTGCCAGCAGTCCTACAGAGACGAACACCGGGGAG. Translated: CASSPTETNTGE. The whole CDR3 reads CASSPTETNTGELFF.

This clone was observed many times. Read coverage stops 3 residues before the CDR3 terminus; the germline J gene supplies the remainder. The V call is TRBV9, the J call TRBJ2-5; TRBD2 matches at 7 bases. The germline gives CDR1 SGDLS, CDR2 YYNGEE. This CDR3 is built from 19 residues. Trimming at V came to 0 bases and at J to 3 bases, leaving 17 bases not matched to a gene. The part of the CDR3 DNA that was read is TGTGCCAGCAGCGTAGCCCCCGTGGGTCTAGCGGATGATAAAGAGACC. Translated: CASSVAPVGLADDKET. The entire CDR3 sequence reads CASSVAPVGLADDKETQYF.

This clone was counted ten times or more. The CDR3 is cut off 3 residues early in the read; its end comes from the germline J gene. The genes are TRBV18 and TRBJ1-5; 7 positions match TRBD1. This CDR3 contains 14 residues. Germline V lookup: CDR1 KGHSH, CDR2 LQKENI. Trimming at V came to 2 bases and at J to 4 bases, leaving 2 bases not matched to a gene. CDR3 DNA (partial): TGTGCCAGCTCACCAGGACAGGCAAATCAGCCC. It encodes CASSPGQANQP. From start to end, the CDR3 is CASSPGQANQPQHF.

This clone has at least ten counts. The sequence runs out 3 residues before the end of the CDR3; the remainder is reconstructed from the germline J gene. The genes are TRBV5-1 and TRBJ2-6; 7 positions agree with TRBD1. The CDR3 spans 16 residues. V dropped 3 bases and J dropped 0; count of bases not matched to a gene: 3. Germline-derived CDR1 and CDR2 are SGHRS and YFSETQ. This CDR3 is CASSSGQTSGANVLTF. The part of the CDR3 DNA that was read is TGCGCCAGCAGCTCGGGACAGACCTCTGGGGCCAACGTC.

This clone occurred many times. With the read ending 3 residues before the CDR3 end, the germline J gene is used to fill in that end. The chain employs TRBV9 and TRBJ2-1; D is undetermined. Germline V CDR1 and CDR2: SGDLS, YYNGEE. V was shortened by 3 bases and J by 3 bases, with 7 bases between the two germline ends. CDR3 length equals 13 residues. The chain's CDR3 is CASSAVLYNEQFF. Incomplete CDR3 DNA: TGTGCCAGCAGCGCAGTCCTCTACAATGAG.

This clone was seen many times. CDR3 bases read: TGCAGTGCTAATGGAGGCGGGGGTAGCACAGATACG. Amino acid sequence: CSANGGGGSTDT. The full CDR3 sequence reads CSANGGGGSTDTQYF. J is TRBJ2-3 and V is TRBV20-1, with 7 bases identical to TRBD2. The read ends 3 residues before the CDR3 terminus; that terminus is restored from the germline J gene. Trimming cost V 4 bases and J 0 bases; bases outside gene matches: 7. The CDR3 loop spans 15 amino acids. Germline V gene sequence: CDR1 DFQATT, CDR2 SNEGSKA (reference sequence).

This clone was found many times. CDR3 bases read: TGCAGTGCTAGTAGTGGGGACTCCCCGTTGGATGAG. It translates to CSASSGDSPLDE. The full CDR3 reads CSASSGDSPLDEQFF. V usage is TRBV20-1 and J usage is TRBJ2-1, with a possible D match to TRBD2 (6 bases). The CDR3 is cut off 3 residues early in the read; its end comes from the germline J gene. V lost 3 bases, J lost 8 bases, and 20 bases lay in between. The CDR3 length is 15 residues. In germline, CDR1 is DFQATT, CDR2 SNEGSKA (reference sequence).

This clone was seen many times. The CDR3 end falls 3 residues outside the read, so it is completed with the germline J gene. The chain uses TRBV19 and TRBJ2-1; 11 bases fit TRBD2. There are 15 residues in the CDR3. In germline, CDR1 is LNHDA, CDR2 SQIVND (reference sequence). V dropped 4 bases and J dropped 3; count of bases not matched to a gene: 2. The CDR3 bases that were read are TGTGCCAGTAGTAAGCTAGCGGGAGGCTACAATGAG. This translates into CASSKLAGGYNE. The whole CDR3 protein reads CASSKLAGGYNEQFF.

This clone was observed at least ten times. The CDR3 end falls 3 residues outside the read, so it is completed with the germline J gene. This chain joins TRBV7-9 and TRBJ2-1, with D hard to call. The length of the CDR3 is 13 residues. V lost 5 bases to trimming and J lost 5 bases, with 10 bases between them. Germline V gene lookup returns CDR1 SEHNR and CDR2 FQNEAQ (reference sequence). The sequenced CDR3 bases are TGTGCCAGCAGCCGAAGCAAAGACAATGAG. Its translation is CASSRSKDNE. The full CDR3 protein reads CASSRSKDNEQFF. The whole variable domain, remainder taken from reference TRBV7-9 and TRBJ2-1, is DTGVSQNPRHKITKRGQNVTFRCDPISEHNRLYWYRQTLGQGPEFLTYFQNEAQLEKSRLLSDRFSAERPKGSFSTLEIQRTEQGDSAMYLCASSRSKDNEQFFGPGTRLTVL.

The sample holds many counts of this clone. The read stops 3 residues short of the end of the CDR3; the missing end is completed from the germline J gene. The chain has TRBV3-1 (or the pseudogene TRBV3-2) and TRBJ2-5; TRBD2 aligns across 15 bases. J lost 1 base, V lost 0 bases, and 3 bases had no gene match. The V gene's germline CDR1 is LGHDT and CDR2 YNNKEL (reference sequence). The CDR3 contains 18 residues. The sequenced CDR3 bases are TGTGCCAGCAGCCAAGACGGGACTAGCGGGAGGCGCCAAGAGACC. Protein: CASSQDGTSGRRQET. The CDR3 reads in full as CASSQDGTSGRRQETQYF.

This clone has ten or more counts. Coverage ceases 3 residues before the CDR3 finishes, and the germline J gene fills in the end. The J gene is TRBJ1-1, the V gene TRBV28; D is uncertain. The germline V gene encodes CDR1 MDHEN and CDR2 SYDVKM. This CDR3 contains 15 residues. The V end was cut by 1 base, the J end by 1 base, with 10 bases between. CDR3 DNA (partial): TGTGCCAGCAGTTTATCGGGTCGGTCGAACACTGAA. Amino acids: CASSLSGRSNTE. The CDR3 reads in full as CASSLSGRSNTEAFF.

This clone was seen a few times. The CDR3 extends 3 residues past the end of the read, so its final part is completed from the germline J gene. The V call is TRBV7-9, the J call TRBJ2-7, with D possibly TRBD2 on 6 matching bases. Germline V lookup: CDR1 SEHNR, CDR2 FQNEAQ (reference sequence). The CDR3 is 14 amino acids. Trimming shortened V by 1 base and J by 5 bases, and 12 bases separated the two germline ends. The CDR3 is CASSLVSRGNEQYF. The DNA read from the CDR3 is TGTGCCAGCAGCTTAGTATCGCGGGGCAACGAG.